This is a list of T cell receptor beta chains from one sample in a study of blood T cell repertoires in COVID-19. This table comes from immunoSEQ multiplex PCR, and its TCRdb copy is limited to in-frame clones, with some not included. The sample yields under 250,000 clones, approximately 91% seen once. Sequenced sample: peripheral blood. The receptors originated from a middle-aged man with acute or convalescent COVID-19. Each CDR3 is given with its conserved first and last residue. The order of the fields is J gene, V gene, D gene, CDR3 protein, CDR3 DNA. D genes are given only for firm matches.

J gene: TRBJ1-2
V gene: TRBV24-1
D gene: -
CDR3 protein: CATSDFHGYGYTF
CDR3 DNA: TGTGCCACCAGTGATTTTCACGGCTATGGCTACACCTTC

J gene: TRBJ1-2
V gene: TRBV30
D gene: -
CDR3 protein: CAWSVQGFGYGYTF
CDR3 DNA: TGTGCCTGGAGTGTTCAGGGGTTCGGCTATGGCTACACCTTC

J gene: TRBJ2-1
V gene: TRBV5-1
D gene: -
CDR3 protein: CASSLSVGTVTYNEQFF
CDR3 DNA: TGCGCCAGCAGCTTGTCCGTCGGGACTGTTACCTACAATGAGCAGTTCTTC

J gene: TRBJ2-2
V gene: TRBV5-5
D gene: TRBD1
CDR3 protein: CASSLWSGQLTGELFF
CDR3 DNA: TGTGCCAGCAGCTTATGGTCGGGACAGCTCACCGGGGAGCTGTTTTTT

J gene: TRBJ2-1
V gene: TRBV6-2/TRBV6-3
D gene: TRBD2
CDR3 protein: CASSYRGLAGIIDEQFF
CDR3 DNA: TGTGCCAGCAGTTACAGGGGACTAGCGGGTATCATAGATGAGCAGTTCTTC

J gene: TRBJ1-5
V gene: TRBV27
D gene: -
CDR3 protein: CASREIRGNQPQHF
CDR3 DNA: TGTGCCAGCAGAGAGATTCGTGGCAATCAGCCCCAGCATTTT

J gene: TRBJ2-5
V gene: TRBV11-2
D gene: -
CDR3 protein: CASSFPSGRQETQYF
CDR3 DNA: TGTGCCAGCAGCTTTCCCTCTGGTCGGCAAGAGACCCAGTACTTC

J gene: TRBJ2-7
V gene: TRBV7-9
D gene: -
CDR3 protein: CASSLLDAYYF
CDR3 DNA: TGTGCCAGCAGCCTCCTCGATGCGTATTACTTC

J gene: TRBJ2-7
V gene: TRBV11-2
D gene: TRBD1
CDR3 protein: CASSPSPPGTGLYEQYF
CDR3 DNA: TGTGCCAGCAGCCCCTCCCCCCCCGGGACAGGGCTTTACGAGCAGTACTTC

J gene: TRBJ2-5
V gene: TRBV19
D gene: TRBD2
CDR3 protein: CASSWGDRLAGPQETQYF
CDR3 DNA: TGTGCCAGTAGCTGGGGCGATAGACTAGCGGGGCCCCAAGAGACCCAGTACTTC

J gene: TRBJ2-3
V gene: TRBV6-5
D gene: TRBD1
CDR3 protein: CASSGQGITDTQYF
CDR3 DNA: TGTGCCAGCAGCGGACAGGGCATCACAGATACGCAGTATTTT

J gene: TRBJ1-3
V gene: TRBV27
D gene: -
CDR3 protein: CASRRDSYSGNTIYF
CDR3 DNA: TGTGCCAGCAGGCGAGACAGTTACTCTGGAAACACCATATATTTT

J gene: TRBJ2-7
V gene: TRBV5-8
D gene: TRBD1
CDR3 protein: CASSIRGTGGAYEQYF
CDR3 DNA: TGTGCCAGCAGCATCCGAGGGACAGGGGGCGCGTACGAGCAGTACTTC

J gene: TRBJ1-1
V gene: TRBV29-1
D gene: TRBD1
CDR3 protein: CSVLQGAMNTEAFF
CDR3 DNA: TGCAGCGTTCTACAGGGGGCGATGAACACTGAAGCTTTCTTT

J gene: TRBJ1-1
V gene: TRBV19
D gene: -
CDR3 protein: CASTLERGTEAFF
CDR3 DNA: TGTGCCAGTACCCTCGAACGGGGTACTGAAGCTTTCTTT

J gene: TRBJ2-7
V gene: TRBV5-5
D gene: TRBD1
CDR3 protein: CASSDHRGTNEQYF
CDR3 DNA: TGTGCCAGCAGCGATCACAGGGGTACCAACGAGCAGTACTTC

J gene: TRBJ1-2
V gene: TRBV5-1
D gene: -
CDR3 protein: CASSLGAGTPNYGYTF
CDR3 DNA: TGCGCCAGCAGCTTGGGGGCAGGGACACCGAACTATGGCTACACCTTC

J gene: TRBJ1-2
V gene: TRBV6-5
D gene: TRBD1
CDR3 protein: CASITRDRGNGYTF
CDR3 DNA: TGTGCCAGCATTACCCGGGACAGGGGAAATGGCTACACCTTC